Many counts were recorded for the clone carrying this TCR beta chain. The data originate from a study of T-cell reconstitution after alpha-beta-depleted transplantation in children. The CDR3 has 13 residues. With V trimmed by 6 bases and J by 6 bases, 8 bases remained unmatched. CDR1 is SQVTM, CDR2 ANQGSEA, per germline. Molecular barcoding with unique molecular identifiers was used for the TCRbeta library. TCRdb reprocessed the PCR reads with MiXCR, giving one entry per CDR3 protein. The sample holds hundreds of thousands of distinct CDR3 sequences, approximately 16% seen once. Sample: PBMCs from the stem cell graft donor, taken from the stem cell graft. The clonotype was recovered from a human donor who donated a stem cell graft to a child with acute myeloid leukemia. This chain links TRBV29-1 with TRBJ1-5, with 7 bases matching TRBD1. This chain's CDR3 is CSVSQGPAQPQHF. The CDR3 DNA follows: TGCAGCGTCTCACAGGGGCCAGCTCAGCCCCAGCATTTT.